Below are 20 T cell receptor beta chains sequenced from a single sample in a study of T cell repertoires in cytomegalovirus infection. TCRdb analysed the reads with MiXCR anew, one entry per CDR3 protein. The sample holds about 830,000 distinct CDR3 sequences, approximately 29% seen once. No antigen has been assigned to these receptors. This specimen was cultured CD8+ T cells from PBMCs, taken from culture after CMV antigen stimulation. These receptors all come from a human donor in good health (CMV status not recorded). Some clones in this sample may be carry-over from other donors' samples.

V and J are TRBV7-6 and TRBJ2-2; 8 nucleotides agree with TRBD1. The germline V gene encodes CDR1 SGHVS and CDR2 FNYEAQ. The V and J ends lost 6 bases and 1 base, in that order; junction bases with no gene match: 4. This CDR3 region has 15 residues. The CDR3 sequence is CASSTGGMNTGELFF. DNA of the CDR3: TGTGCCAGCAGTACAGGGGGGATGAACACCGGGGAGCTGTTTTTT.

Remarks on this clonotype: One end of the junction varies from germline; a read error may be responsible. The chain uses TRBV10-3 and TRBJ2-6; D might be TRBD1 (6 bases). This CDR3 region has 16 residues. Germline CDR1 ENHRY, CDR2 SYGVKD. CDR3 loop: CAIRTGPYSGANVPTF. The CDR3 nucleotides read TGTGCCATCAGGACAGGTCCGTACTCTGGGGCCAACGTCCCGACTTTC.

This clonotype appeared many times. CDR3 coding DNA: TGTGCCAGCAGCTGGGTAACTAATGAAAAACTGTTTTTT. It is translated as CASSWVTNEKLFF. The V and J genes are TRBV7-2 and TRBJ1-4; D gene uncertain. V was clipped by 4 bases and J by 1 base, with 4 bases between them. The CDR3 has 13 amino acids. CDR1 and CDR2 from the germline V gene are SGHTA and FQGNSA.

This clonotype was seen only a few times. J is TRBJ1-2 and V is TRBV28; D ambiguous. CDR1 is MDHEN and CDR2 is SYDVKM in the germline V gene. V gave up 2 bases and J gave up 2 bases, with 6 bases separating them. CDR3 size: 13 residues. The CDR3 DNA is TGTGCCAGCAGTTTACAGCGAAACTATGGCTACACCTTC. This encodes CASSLQRNYGYTF.

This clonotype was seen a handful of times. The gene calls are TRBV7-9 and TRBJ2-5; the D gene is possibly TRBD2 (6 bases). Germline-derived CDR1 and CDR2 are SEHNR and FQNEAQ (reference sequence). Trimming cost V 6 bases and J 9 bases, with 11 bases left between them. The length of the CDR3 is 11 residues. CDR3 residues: CASSWRGAQYF. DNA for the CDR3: TGTGCCAGCAGTTGGAGGGGAGCCCAGTACTTC.

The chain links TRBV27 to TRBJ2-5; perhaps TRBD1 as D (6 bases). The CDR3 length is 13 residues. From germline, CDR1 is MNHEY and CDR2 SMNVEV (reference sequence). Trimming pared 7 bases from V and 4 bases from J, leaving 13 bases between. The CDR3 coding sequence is TGTGCCAGCATCGCCCCCAGGGGAGAGACCCAGTACTTC. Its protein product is CASIAPRGETQYF.

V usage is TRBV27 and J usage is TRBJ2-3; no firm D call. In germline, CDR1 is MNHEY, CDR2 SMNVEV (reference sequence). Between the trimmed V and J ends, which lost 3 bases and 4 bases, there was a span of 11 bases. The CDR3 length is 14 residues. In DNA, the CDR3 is TGTGCCAGCAGTTTGTTTAGTCAGGCAGATACGCAGTATTTT. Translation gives CASSLFSQADTQYF.

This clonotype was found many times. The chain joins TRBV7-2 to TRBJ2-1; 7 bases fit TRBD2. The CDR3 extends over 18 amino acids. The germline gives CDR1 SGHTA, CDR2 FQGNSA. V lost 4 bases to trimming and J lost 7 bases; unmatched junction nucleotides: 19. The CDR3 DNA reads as TGTGCCAGCAGCTCCTTTACCCGGGAGGCATTACGACGTAATGAGCAGTTCTTC. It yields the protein CASSSFTREALRRNEQFF.

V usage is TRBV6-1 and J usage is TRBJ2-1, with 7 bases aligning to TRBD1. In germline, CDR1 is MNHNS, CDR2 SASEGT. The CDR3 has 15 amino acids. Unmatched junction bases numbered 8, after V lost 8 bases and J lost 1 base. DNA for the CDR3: TGTGCCAGCCCCGAGGGGGACAGTTCCTACAATGAGCAGTTCTTC. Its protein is CASPEGDSSYNEQFF.

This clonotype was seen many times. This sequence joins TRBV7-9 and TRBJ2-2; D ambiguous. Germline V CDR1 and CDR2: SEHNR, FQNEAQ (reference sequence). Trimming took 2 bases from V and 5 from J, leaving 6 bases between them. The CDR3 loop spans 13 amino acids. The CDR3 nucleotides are TGTGCCAGCAGCTTATTGTTAACCGGGGAGCTGTTTTTT. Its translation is CASSLLLTGELFF.

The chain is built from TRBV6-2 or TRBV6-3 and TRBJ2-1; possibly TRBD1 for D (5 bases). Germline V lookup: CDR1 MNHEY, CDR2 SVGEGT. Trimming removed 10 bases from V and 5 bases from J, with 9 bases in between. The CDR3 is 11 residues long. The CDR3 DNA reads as TGTGCCAACAGGAAGAACAATGAGCAGTTCTTC. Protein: CANRKNNEQFF.

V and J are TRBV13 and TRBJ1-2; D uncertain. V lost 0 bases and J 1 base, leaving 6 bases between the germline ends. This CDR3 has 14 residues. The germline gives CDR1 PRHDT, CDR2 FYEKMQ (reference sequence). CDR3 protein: CASSLGVHNYGYTF. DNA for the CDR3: TGTGCCAGCAGCTTAGGGGTTCATAACTATGGCTACACCTTC.

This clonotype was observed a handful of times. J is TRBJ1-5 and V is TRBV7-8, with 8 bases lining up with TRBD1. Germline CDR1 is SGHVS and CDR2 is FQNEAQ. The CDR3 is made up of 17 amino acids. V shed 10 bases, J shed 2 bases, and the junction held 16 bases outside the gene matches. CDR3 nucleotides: TGTGCCAACACGGCGGACAGGGCCTTAGGGCGCAATCAGCCCCAGCATTTT. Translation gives CANTADRALGRNQPQHF. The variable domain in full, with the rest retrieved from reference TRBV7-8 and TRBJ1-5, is GAGVSQSPRYKVAKRGQDVALRCDPISGHVSLFWYQQALGQGPEFLTYFQNEAQLDKSGLPSDRFFAERPEGSVSTLKIQRTQQEDSAVYLCANTADRALGRNQPQHFGDGTRLSIL.

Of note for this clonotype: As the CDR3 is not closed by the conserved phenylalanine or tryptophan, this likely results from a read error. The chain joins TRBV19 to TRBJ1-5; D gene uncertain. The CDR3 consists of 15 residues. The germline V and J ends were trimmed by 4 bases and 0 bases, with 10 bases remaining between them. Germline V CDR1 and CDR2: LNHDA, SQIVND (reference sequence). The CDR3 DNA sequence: TGTGCCAGTAGTAGTGCTACCCTTAGCAATCAGCCCCAGCATTCT. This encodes CASSSATLSNQPQHS.

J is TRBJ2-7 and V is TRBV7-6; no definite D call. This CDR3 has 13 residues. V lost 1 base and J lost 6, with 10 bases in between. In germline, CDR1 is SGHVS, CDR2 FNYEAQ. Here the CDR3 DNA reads TGTGCCAGCAGCTTAGGAAAGGGTCGCGAGCAGTACGTC. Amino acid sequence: CASSLGKGREQYV.

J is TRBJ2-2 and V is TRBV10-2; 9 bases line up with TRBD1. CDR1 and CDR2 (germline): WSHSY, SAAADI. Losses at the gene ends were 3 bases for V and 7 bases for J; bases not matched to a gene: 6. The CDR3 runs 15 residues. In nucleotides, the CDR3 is TGCGCCAGCAGTGACGACAGGGGGTATGACGGGGAGCTGTTTTTT. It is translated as CASSDDRGYDGELFF.

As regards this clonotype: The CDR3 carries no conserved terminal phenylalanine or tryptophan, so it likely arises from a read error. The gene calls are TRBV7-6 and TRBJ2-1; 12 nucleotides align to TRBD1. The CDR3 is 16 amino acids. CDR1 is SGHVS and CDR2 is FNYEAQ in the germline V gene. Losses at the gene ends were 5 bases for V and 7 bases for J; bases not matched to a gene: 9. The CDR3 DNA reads TGTGCCAGCAGCGTAGGGGACAGGGGGCGCAGGAATGAGCAGTTCATC. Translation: CASSVGDRGRRNEQFI.

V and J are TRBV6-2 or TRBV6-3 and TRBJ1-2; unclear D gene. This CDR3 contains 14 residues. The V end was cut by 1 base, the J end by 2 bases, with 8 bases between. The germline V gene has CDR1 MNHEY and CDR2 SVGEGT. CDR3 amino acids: CASSYLGGNYGYTF. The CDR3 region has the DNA TGTGCCAGCAGTTACTTAGGAGGCAACTATGGCTACACCTTC.

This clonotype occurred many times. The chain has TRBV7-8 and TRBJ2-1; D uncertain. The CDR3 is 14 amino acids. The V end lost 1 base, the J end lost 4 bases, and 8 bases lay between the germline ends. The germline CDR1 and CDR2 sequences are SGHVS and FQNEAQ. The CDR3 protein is CASSLEVGYNEQFF. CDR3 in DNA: TGTGCCAGCAGCTTAGAGGTGGGGTACAATGAGCAGTTCTTC.

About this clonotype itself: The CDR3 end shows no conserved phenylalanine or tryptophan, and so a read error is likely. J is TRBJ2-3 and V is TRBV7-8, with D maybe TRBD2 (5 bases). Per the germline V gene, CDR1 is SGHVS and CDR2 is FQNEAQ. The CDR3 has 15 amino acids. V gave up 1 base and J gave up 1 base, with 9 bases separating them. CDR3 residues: CASSLVGSGTDTQYY. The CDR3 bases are TGTGCCAGCAGCTTAGTCGGTAGCGGCACAGATACGCAGTATTAT.